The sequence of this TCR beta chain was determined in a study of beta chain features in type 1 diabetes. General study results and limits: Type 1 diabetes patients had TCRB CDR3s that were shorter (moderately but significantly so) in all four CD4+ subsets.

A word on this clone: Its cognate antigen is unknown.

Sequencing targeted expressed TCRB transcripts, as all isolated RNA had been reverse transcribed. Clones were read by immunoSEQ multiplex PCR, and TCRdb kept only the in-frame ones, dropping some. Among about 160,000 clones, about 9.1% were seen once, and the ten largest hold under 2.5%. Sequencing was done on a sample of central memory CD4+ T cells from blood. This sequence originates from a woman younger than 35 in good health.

Here the CDR3 DNA reads TGTGCCAGCAGCCCGGCCCGGGGAAATGAGCAGTTCTTC. Translating it yields CASSPARGNEQFF. The V call is TRBV5-4, the J call TRBJ2-1, with a possible D match to TRBD2 (5 bases). CDR1 SGHNT and CDR2 YYREEE come from the germline V gene (reference sequence). Trimming took 4 bases from V and 7 from J, leaving 12 bases between them. The CDR3 consists of 13 residues.